Listed below are T cell receptor beta chains from one sample, sequenced in a study of cytomegalovirus exposure and HLA in healthy donors. Profiled with immunoSEQ multiplex PCR; TCRdb holds only in-frame clones, not every one. The sample yields approximately 140,000 clones, about 78% seen once. Sample: PBMCs. The receptors were gathered from a man in his late teens or twenties in good health and CMV-seronegative. The CDR3 runs from the conserved cysteine through the conserved F or W. D genes are given only for firm matches. Clone size, where shown, is once, few, many, or a class for clones that have expanded.

cdr3_aa: CASSGPSGSSYEQYF
cdr3_nt: TGTGCCAGTAGTGGCCCTAGCGGGAGTTCCTACGAGCAGTACTTC
j_call: TRBJ2-7
clone_size: .
v_call: TRBV19
d_call: TRBD2

cdr3_aa: CSVVRGDANTGELFF
cdr3_nt: TGCAGCGTTGTTAGGGGCGACGCGAACACCGGGGAGCTGTTTTTT
j_call: TRBJ2-2
clone_size: .
v_call: TRBV29-1
d_call: .

cdr3_aa: CASRHPNGGNEQFF
cdr3_nt: TGTGCCAGCAGGCACCCCAACGGGGGGAATGAGCAGTTCTTC
j_call: TRBJ2-1
clone_size: .
v_call: TRBV6-5
d_call: TRBD2

cdr3_aa: CASKRGRGTTNEKLFF
cdr3_nt: TGTGCCAGCAAAAGGGGGAGGGGAACAACTAATGAAAAACTGTTTTTT
j_call: TRBJ1-4
clone_size: .
v_call: TRBV25-1
d_call: .

cdr3_aa: CASSPRTGNQPQHF
cdr3_nt: TGTGCCAGCAGCCCCCGGACAGGGAATCAGCCCCAGCATTTT
j_call: TRBJ1-5
clone_size: .
v_call: TRBV7-2
d_call: TRBD1

cdr3_aa: CASSYVGGGGYNEQFF
cdr3_nt: TGTGCCAGCAGTTACGTCGGGGGAGGGGGATACAATGAGCAGTTCTTC
j_call: TRBJ2-1
clone_size: .
v_call: TRBV2
d_call: .

cdr3_aa: CASTRLAGGRGAAYNEQFF
cdr3_nt: TGTGCCAGTACCCGACTAGCGGGCGGCCGGGGAGCGGCCTACAATGAGCAGTTCTTC
j_call: TRBJ2-1
clone_size: .
v_call: TRBV19
d_call: TRBD2

cdr3_aa: CSVEAPRGGGGANVLTF
cdr3_nt: TGCAGCGTTGAAGCCCCTAGGGGGGGCGGTGGGGCCAACGTCCTGACTTTC
j_call: TRBJ2-6
clone_size: .
v_call: TRBV29-1
d_call: .

cdr3_aa: CASSYVGTGSYEQYF
cdr3_nt: TGTGCCAGCAGTTACGTCGGGACAGGGTCCTACGAGCAGTACTTC
j_call: TRBJ2-7
clone_size: .
v_call: TRBV6-6
d_call: TRBD1

cdr3_aa: CASSFDSGGPEQYF
cdr3_nt: TGTGCCAGCAGCTTCGACAGCGGGGGACCCGAGCAGTACTTC
j_call: TRBJ2-7
clone_size: .
v_call: TRBV7-9
d_call: TRBD2

cdr3_aa: CASSLGGQGDFYEQYF
cdr3_nt: TGTGCCAGCAGCTTAGGTGGACAGGGGGATTTCTACGAGCAGTACTTC
j_call: TRBJ2-7
clone_size: .
v_call: TRBV7-9
d_call: TRBD1

cdr3_aa: CASSWTEVNQPQHF
cdr3_nt: TGTGCCAGCAGCTGGACGGAGGTCAATCAGCCCCAGCATTTT
j_call: TRBJ1-5
clone_size: .
v_call: TRBV7-9
d_call: .

cdr3_aa: CASSYGDRHEKLFF
cdr3_nt: TGTGCCAGCAGTTACGGGGACAGACATGAAAAACTGTTTTTT
j_call: TRBJ1-4
clone_size: .
v_call: TRBV6-5
d_call: TRBD1

cdr3_aa: CASSLDPPGQGPRNEQFF
cdr3_nt: TGTGCCAGCAGCTTAGATCCTCCGGGACAGGGTCCTCGCAATGAGCAGTTCTTC
j_call: TRBJ2-1
clone_size: .
v_call: TRBV11-2
d_call: TRBD1

cdr3_aa: CASSIVVSYEQYF
cdr3_nt: TGTGCCAGTAGTATAGTCGTCAGCTACGAGCAGTACTTC
j_call: TRBJ2-7
clone_size: .
v_call: TRBV19
d_call: .

cdr3_aa: CASSLVSGQNEKLFF
cdr3_nt: TGTGCCAGCAGCTTAGTTTCCGGACAGAATGAAAAACTGTTTTTT
j_call: TRBJ1-4
clone_size: .
v_call: TRBV7-2
d_call: .

cdr3_aa: CASSLSGFSTSSGANVLTF
cdr3_nt: TGTGCCAGCAGTTTATCCGGGTTTTCCACAAGCTCTGGGGCCAACGTCCTGACTTTC
j_call: TRBJ2-6
clone_size: .
v_call: TRBV28
d_call: .

cdr3_aa: CASSLDRYEQYF
cdr3_nt: TGTGCCAGCAGCTTAGATCGCTACGAGCAGTACTTC
j_call: TRBJ2-7
clone_size: few
v_call: TRBV11-2
d_call: .

cdr3_aa: CAIGGTGGGANYGYTF
cdr3_nt: TGTGCCATCGGGGGTACAGGGGGCGGGGCTAACTATGGCTACACCTTC
j_call: TRBJ1-2
clone_size: .
v_call: TRBV6-6
d_call: TRBD1

cdr3_aa: CASSETRSSYEQYF
cdr3_nt: TGTGCCAGCAGTGAGACTAGGAGCTCCTACGAGCAGTACTTC
j_call: TRBJ2-7
clone_size: once
v_call: TRBV27
d_call: .

cdr3_aa: CASSSGKETQYF
cdr3_nt: TGTGCCAGCAGTAGCGGGAAAGAGACCCAGTACTTC
j_call: TRBJ2-5
clone_size: .
v_call: TRBV28
d_call: TRBD2

cdr3_aa: CASHSTGYYNEQFF
cdr3_nt: TGTGCCAGCCATTCGACAGGGTACTACAATGAGCAGTTCTTC
j_call: TRBJ2-1
clone_size: .
v_call: TRBV28
d_call: TRBD1

cdr3_aa: CASSESGRGEQYF
cdr3_nt: TGCGCCAGCAGTGAGAGCGGACGGGGGGAGCAGTACTTC
j_call: TRBJ2-7
clone_size: .
v_call: TRBV10-1
d_call: .

cdr3_aa: CASSERTSGRGGELFF
cdr3_nt: TGTGCCAGCAGTGAACGGACTAGCGGGAGGGGCGGGGAGCTGTTTTTT
j_call: TRBJ2-2
clone_size: .
v_call: TRBV25-1
d_call: TRBD2

cdr3_aa: CASSFTSGEQYF
cdr3_nt: TGTGCCAGCAGTTTTACTAGCGGCGAGCAGTACTTC
j_call: TRBJ2-7
clone_size: .
v_call: TRBV27
d_call: TRBD2

cdr3_aa: CASSPRQGDSPLHF
cdr3_nt: TGTGCCAGCAGCCCACGACAGGGGGATTCACCCCTCCACTTT
j_call: TRBJ1-6
clone_size: once
v_call: TRBV7-2
d_call: TRBD1

cdr3_aa: CASSLRDSSRWGRNTIYF
cdr3_nt: TGTGCCAGCAGTCTAAGGGACAGCTCTCGTTGGGGACGGAACACCATATATTTT
j_call: TRBJ1-3
clone_size: .
v_call: TRBV4-2
d_call: TRBD1

cdr3_aa: CASYLAETNTGELFF
cdr3_nt: TGTGCCAGCTACTTGGCGGAGACGAACACCGGGGAGCTGTTTTTT
j_call: TRBJ2-2
clone_size: .
v_call: TRBV7-9
d_call: .

cdr3_aa: CASSSEGARGYTF
cdr3_nt: TGTGCCAGCAGCTCCGAGGGGGCCCGGGGCTACACCTTC
j_call: TRBJ1-2
clone_size: .
v_call: TRBV7-3
d_call: TRBD1

cdr3_aa: CASAISGYTDTQYF
cdr3_nt: TGTGCTAGTGCTATTAGCGGGTACACAGATACGCAGTATTTT
j_call: TRBJ2-3
clone_size: .
v_call: TRBV12-5
d_call: TRBD2

cdr3_aa: CASSAPDRGSYGYTF
cdr3_nt: TGTGCCAGCAGCGCCCCGGACAGGGGAAGCTATGGCTACACCTTC
j_call: TRBJ1-2
clone_size: .
v_call: TRBV13
d_call: TRBD1

cdr3_aa: CASSSVSGGHNEQFF
cdr3_nt: TGTGCCAGTAGTAGTGTCAGCGGGGGGCACAATGAGCAGTTCTTC
j_call: TRBJ2-1
clone_size: .
v_call: TRBV19
d_call: TRBD2

cdr3_aa: CASSLQGGNQPQHF
cdr3_nt: TGTGCCAGCAGCTTACAGGGGGGCAATCAGCCCCAGCATTTT
j_call: TRBJ1-5
clone_size: .
v_call: TRBV27
d_call: TRBD1

cdr3_aa: CSASMNTEAFF
cdr3_nt: TGCAGTGCTAGTATGAACACTGAAGCTTTCTTT
j_call: TRBJ1-1
clone_size: .
v_call: TRBV20-1
d_call: .

cdr3_aa: CASSSWTGSNTEAFF
cdr3_nt: TGTGCCAGCAGTTCATGGACAGGATCCAACACTGAAGCTTTCTTT
j_call: TRBJ1-1
clone_size: .
v_call: TRBV6-5
d_call: TRBD1

cdr3_aa: CASSQVTSGQETQYF
cdr3_nt: TGTGCCAGCAGCCAGGTGACTAGCGGCCAAGAGACCCAGTACTTC
j_call: TRBJ2-5
clone_size: .
v_call: TRBV4-2
d_call: TRBD2

cdr3_aa: CASSQQRLAGSTGELFF
cdr3_nt: TGTGCCAGCAGCCAACAACGACTAGCGGGGTCGACCGGGGAGCTGTTTTTT
j_call: TRBJ2-2
clone_size: .
v_call: TRBV7-9
d_call: TRBD2

cdr3_aa: CASSADSNQPQHF
cdr3_nt: TGTGCCAGCAGTGCAGATAGCAATCAGCCCCAGCATTTT
j_call: TRBJ1-5
clone_size: .
v_call: TRBV25-1
d_call: .

cdr3_aa: CASSERTSGSLPSTDTQYF
cdr3_nt: TGTGCCAGCAGTGAAAGGACTAGCGGGAGTCTCCCTAGCACAGATACGCAGTATTTT
j_call: TRBJ2-3
clone_size: few
v_call: TRBV6-1
d_call: TRBD2

cdr3_aa: CASSLTYGIAEAFF
cdr3_nt: TGTGCCAGCAGCTTAACATACGGGATCGCTGAAGCTTTCTTT
j_call: TRBJ1-1
clone_size: .
v_call: TRBV7-3
d_call: .

cdr3_aa: CASSSISTGAGETQYF
cdr3_nt: TGTGCCAGCAGTTCCATAAGTACAGGGGCGGGAGAGACCCAGTACTTC
j_call: TRBJ2-5
clone_size: few
v_call: TRBV6-5
d_call: TRBD1

cdr3_aa: CASRDAHRSSYEQYF
cdr3_nt: TGTGCCAGTAGAGATGCCCACAGGAGCTCCTACGAGCAGTACTTC
j_call: TRBJ2-7
clone_size: once
v_call: TRBV19
d_call: .

cdr3_aa: CASSELFWGQQNNEQFF
cdr3_nt: TGTGCCAGCAGTGAATTGTTTTGGGGACAGCAGAACAATGAGCAGTTCTTC
j_call: TRBJ2-1
clone_size: .
v_call: TRBV6-1
d_call: TRBD1

cdr3_aa: CASSPQVYETQYF
cdr3_nt: TGTGCCAGTAGTCCACAGGTCTACGAGACCCAGTACTTC
j_call: TRBJ2-5
clone_size: .
v_call: TRBV19
d_call: .

cdr3_aa: CAGSDAGGKREQYF
cdr3_nt: TGTGCCGGCAGTGATGCGGGGGGCAAGCGCGAGCAGTACTTC
j_call: TRBJ2-7
clone_size: .
v_call: TRBV2
d_call: TRBD2

cdr3_aa: CASSRGGANYEQYF
cdr3_nt: TGTGCCAGCAGCCGAGGGGGTGCGAACTACGAGCAGTACTTC
j_call: TRBJ2-7
clone_size: few
v_call: TRBV11-2
d_call: .

cdr3_aa: CASSANPGVRSSGNTIYF
cdr3_nt: TGTGCCAGCAGCGCGAACCCCGGGGTGCGGTCCTCTGGAAACACCATATATTTT
j_call: TRBJ1-3
clone_size: once
v_call: TRBV9
d_call: .

cdr3_aa: CASSWTGVSYEQYF
cdr3_nt: TGTGCCAGCAGTTGGACAGGAGTCTCCTACGAGCAGTACTTC
j_call: TRBJ2-7
clone_size: .
v_call: TRBV27
d_call: TRBD1